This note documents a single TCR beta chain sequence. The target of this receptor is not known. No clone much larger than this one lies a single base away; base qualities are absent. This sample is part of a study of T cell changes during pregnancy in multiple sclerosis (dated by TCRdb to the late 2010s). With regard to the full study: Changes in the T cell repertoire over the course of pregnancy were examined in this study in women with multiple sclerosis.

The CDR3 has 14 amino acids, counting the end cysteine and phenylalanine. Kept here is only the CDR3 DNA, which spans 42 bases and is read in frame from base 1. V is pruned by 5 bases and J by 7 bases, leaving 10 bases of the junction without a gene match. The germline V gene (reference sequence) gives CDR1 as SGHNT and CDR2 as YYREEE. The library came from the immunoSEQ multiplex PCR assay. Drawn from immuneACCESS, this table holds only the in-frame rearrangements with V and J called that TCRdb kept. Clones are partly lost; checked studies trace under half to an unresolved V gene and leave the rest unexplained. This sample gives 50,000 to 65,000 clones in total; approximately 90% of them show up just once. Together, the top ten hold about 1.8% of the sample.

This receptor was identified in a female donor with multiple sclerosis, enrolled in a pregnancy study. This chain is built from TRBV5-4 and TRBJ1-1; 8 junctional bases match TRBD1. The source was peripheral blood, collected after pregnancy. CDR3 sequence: CASSDAQGVYEAFF. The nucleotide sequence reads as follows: TGTGCCAGCAGTGACGCACAGGGGGTATATGAAGCTTTCTTT. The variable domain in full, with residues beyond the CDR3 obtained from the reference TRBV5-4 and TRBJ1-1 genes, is ETGVTQSPTHLIKTRGQQVTLRCSSQSGHNTVSWYQQALGQGPQFIFQYYREEENGRGNFPPRFSGLQFPNYSSELNVNALELDDSALYLCASSDAQGVYEAFFGQGTRLTVV.